The 20 T cell receptor beta chains in this list originate from one sample, sequenced in a study of shared clonotypes between healthy human individuals. Method: immunoSEQ multiplex PCR; TCRdb's copy keeps in-frame clones and lacks some. The repertoire holds approximately 810,000 clones, with 92% as singletons. It was CD45RO-negative cells, positively selected for CCR7, that made up naive CD8 cells, with terminally differentiated effector memory CD45RA+ cells excluded. Sequencing was performed on naive CD8+ T cells sorted from blood. Every receptor here comes from a man under 40 in good health.

This sequence joins TRBV7-6 and TRBJ2-2; the D is unclear. There are 13 residues in the CDR3. The V and J ends lost 2 bases and 4 bases respectively, with 5 bases between them. Germline V gene lookup returns CDR1 SGHVS and CDR2 FNYEAQ. This CDR3 reads CASSLSVTGELFF. The CDR3, as DNA: TGTGCCAGCAGCTTATCTGTCACCGGGGAGCTGTTTTTT.

This clone was detected only once. V gene TRBV5-5 combines with J gene TRBJ2-7; 10 bases fit TRBD1. With 4 bases clipped from V and 5 bases from J, the junction kept 6 bases outside the gene matches. Germline V CDR1 and CDR2: SGHKS, YYEKEE (reference sequence). The CDR3 sequence is 14 residues long. The CDR3 nucleotides are TGTGCCAGCAGCATAGGGACAGGGGACGACGAGCAGTACTTC. Protein sequence: CASSIGTGDDEQYF.

This chain joins TRBV27 and TRBJ2-7; unclear D gene. V lost 2 bases to trimming and J lost 0 bases, with 14 bases between them. Germline CDR1 MNHEY, CDR2 SMNVEV (reference sequence). This CDR3 is built from 16 residues. DNA of the CDR3: TGTGCCAGCAGTTTACGGCCTACCCCTAACTCCTACGAGCAGTACTTC. Protein: CASSLRPTPNSYEQYF.

CDR3 DNA: TGCGCCACCCAGAGGGAGGATCTCACCGGGGAGCTGTTTTTT. Translated, it gives CATQREDLTGELFF. This chain connects TRBV10-2 to TRBJ2-2; TRBD2 is a possible D gene (6 bases). The CDR3 has 14 residues. V dropped 10 bases and J dropped 4 bases, with 16 bases sitting between them. Germline V lookup: CDR1 WSHSY, CDR2 SAAADI.

The V call is TRBV28, the J call TRBJ2-2, with D possibly being TRBD2 (5 bases). V was shortened by 2 bases and J by 4 bases, with 20 bases between the two germline ends. Germline loops: CDR1 MDHEN, CDR2 SYDVKM. This CDR3 region has 18 residues. The DNA for the CDR3 is TGTGCCAGCAGTTTACCGGGGAAAGAAGTTCGTGGCACCGGGGAGCTGTTTTTT. Translation: CASSLPGKEVRGTGELFF.

The V gene is TRBV5-8, the J gene TRBJ2-7, with D possibly TRBD1 on 6 matching bases. This CDR3 is built from 15 residues. V gave up 4 bases and J gave up 2 bases, with 16 bases separating them. The germline V gene encodes CDR1 SGHTS and CDR2 YDEGEE. The DNA of the CDR3 is TGTGCCAGCAGCCCCCCTGCAGGGGAAGCCTACGAGCAGTACTTC. It encodes CASSPPAGEAYEQYF.

In its sample, this clone was seen a few times. This chain joins TRBV27 and TRBJ2-1; D may be TRBD2 (6 bases). CDR3 length: 14 residues. Trimming shortened V by 5 bases and J by 3 bases, and 11 bases separated the two germline ends. Germline CDR1 reads MNHEY; CDR2 reads SMNVEV (reference sequence). CDR3 region: CASSRLALYNEQFF. As DNA, the CDR3 is TGTGCCAGCAGTAGGCTAGCGCTCTACAATGAGCAGTTCTTC.

The chain recombines TRBV15 with TRBJ1-1; the D gene is possibly TRBD1 (5 bases). CDR1 and CDR2 (germline): LNHNV, YYDKDF (reference sequence). Trimming shortened V by 9 bases and J by 4 bases, and 12 bases separated the two germline ends. The CDR3 runs to 12 residues. CDR3 coding DNA: TGTGCCACGGACACTTTTGGCACTGAAGCTTTCTTT. Its protein is CATDTFGTEAFF.

The chain recombines TRBV29-1 with TRBJ2-5, with 8 bases identical to TRBD1. With V trimmed by 0 bases and J by 1 base, 10 bases remained unmatched. The germline CDR1 and CDR2 sequences are SQVTM and ANQGSEA. This CDR3 region has 17 residues. CDR3 amino acids: CSVEDRGQGESQETQYF. The DNA of the CDR3 is TGCAGCGTTGAAGATAGAGGACAGGGAGAATCCCAAGAGACCCAGTACTTC.

The chain has TRBV29-1 and TRBJ2-7; TRBD1 agrees at 9 bases. Unmatched junction bases numbered 6, after V lost 5 bases and J lost 4 bases. This CDR3 region has 13 residues. Germline CDR1 SQVTM, CDR2 ANQGSEA. The CDR3 sequence: CSVTLTGGYEQYF. The CDR3 DNA reads TGCAGCGTTACCCTGACAGGGGGATACGAGCAGTACTTC.

The gene calls are TRBV27 and TRBJ2-7, with D possibly being TRBD1 (6 bases). The CDR3 consists of 13 residues. Trimming left V 10 bases short and J 1 base short, with 14 bases between. Germline loops: CDR1 MNHEY, CDR2 SMNVEV (reference sequence). The CDR3 region is CATATGQSYEQYF. The CDR3 DNA sequence: TGTGCCACCGCTACCGGACAGTCCTACGAGCAGTACTTC.

The chain is built from TRBV10-2 and TRBJ2-7, with D unclear. CDR1 WSHSY and CDR2 SAAADI come from the germline V gene. Trimming removed 6 bases from V and 3 bases from J, with 15 bases in between. The CDR3 is made up of 14 amino acids. CDR3 protein: CASSGSGRGYEQYF. The CDR3 bases are TGCGCCAGCAGCGGATCTGGACGCGGCTACGAGCAGTACTTC.

This chain connects TRBV7-9 to TRBJ2-7; D perhaps matches TRBD1 (6 bases). The germline V gene has CDR1 SEHNR and CDR2 FQNEAQ (reference sequence). The CDR3 length is 16 residues. Trimming left V 1 base short and J 6 bases short, with 19 bases between. This CDR3 reads CASSLVPQGPLPEQYF. CDR3 DNA sequence: TGTGCCAGCAGCTTAGTTCCACAGGGCCCGCTACCCGAGCAGTACTTC. Supplemented by reference TRBV7-9 and TRBJ2-7, the full variable domain reads DTGVSQNPRHKITKRGQNVTFRCDPISEHNRLYWYRQTLGQGPEFLTYFQNEAQLEKSRLLSDRFSAERPKGSFSTLEIQRTEQGDSAMYLCASSLVPQGPLPEQYFGPGTRLTVT.

The chain employs TRBV9 and TRBJ2-7; no clear D. The CDR3 covers 14 residues. V was pared by 3 bases and J by 0 bases, with 10 bases between. Germline loops: CDR1 SGDLS, CDR2 YYNGEE. CDR3 region: CASSATGFSYEQYF. For the CDR3, the DNA is TGTGCCAGCAGCGCCACGGGTTTCTCCTACGAGCAGTACTTC.

This clone was observed once. The chain couples TRBV28 to TRBJ2-1; 14 bases match TRBD2. V dropped 7 bases and J dropped 8; count of bases not matched to a gene: 13. Germline CDR1 and CDR2: MDHEN and SYDVKM. The CDR3 is 17 residues long. The CDR3 spells CASKGLAGENTHHEQFF. CDR3 DNA: TGTGCCAGCAAGGGACTAGCGGGAGAAAACACACACCATGAGCAGTTCTTC.

The V call is TRBV10-2, the J call TRBJ1-1; no reliable D call. This CDR3 has 14 residues. Germline V gives CDR1 WSHSY, CDR2 SAAADI. V lost 2 bases, J lost 0 bases, and 7 bases lay in between. The CDR3 DNA sequence: TGCGCCAGCAGTGAGGGGCTAATGAACACTGAAGCTTTCTTT. Protein product: CASSEGLMNTEAFF.

This clone was counted between two and nine times. The chain uses TRBV28 and TRBJ2-1, with 11 positions matching TRBD2. V shed 3 bases and J 5 bases; nucleotides not matched to a gene: 12. CDR1 and CDR2 from the germline V gene are MDHEN and SYDVKM. The CDR3 is made up of 18 amino acids. CDR3 region: CASSFRSGRAPRDNEQFF. The CDR3 DNA reads as TGTGCCAGCAGTTTCCGTAGCGGGAGGGCCCCGAGGGACAATGAGCAGTTCTTC.

This chain joins TRBV18 and TRBJ2-5; 14 bases map to TRBD2. The CDR3 sequence is 18 residues long. CDR1 and CDR2 from the germline V gene are KGHSH and LQKENI. J was trimmed by 1 base and V by 2 bases; bases with no gene match: 6. In DNA, the CDR3 is TGTGCCAGCTCACCAGGGACTAGCGGGAGACTAGGCCAAGAGACCCAGTACTTC. The encoded protein is CASSPGTSGRLGQETQYF.

This clone appeared once. Other DNA variants within this sample encode the same CDR3. The chain joins TRBV27 to TRBJ2-6; the D is unclear. V was shortened by 1 base and J by 0 bases, with 7 bases between the two germline ends. Looked up from germline, CDR1 is MNHEY and CDR2 is SMNVEV (reference sequence). This CDR3 comprises 16 residues. The CDR3 DNA is TGTGCCAGCAGTTTATTGGGCTCCTCTGGGGCCAACGTCCTGACTTTC. Translated, it gives CASSLLGSSGANVLTF.

This clone was seen just once. The chain carries TRBV5-1 and TRBJ2-3; 9 bases align to TRBD2. Per germline, CDR1 SGHRS and CDR2 YFSETQ. This CDR3 is built from 16 residues. The junction had 13 bases not matched to a gene; V was cut back by 7 bases and J by 4 bases. The DNA for the CDR3 is TGCGCCAGCGCAGACGTAGCGGGAGAGGAGGCAGATACGCAGTATTTT. Protein: CASADVAGEEADTQYF.